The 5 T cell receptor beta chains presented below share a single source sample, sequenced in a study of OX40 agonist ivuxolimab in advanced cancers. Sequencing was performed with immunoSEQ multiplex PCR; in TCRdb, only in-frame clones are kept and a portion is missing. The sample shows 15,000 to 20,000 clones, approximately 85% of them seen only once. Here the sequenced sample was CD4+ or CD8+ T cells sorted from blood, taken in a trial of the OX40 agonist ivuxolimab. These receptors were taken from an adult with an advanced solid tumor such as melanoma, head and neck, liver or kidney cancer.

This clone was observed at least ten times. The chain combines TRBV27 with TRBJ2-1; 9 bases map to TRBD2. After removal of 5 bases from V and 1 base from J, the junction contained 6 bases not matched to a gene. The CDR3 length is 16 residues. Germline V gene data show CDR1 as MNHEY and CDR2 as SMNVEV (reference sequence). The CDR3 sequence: CASSGASGDSYNEQFF. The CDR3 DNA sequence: TGTGCCAGCAGTGGCGCTAGCGGGGATTCCTACAATGAGCAGTTCTTC.

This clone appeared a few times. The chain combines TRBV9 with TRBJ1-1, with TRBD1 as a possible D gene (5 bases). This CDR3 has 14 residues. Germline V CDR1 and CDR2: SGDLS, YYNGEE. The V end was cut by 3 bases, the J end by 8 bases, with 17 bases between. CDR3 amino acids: CASSGRDDQGEAFF. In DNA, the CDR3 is TGTGCCAGCAGCGGTAGGGACGACCAGGGAGAAGCTTTCTTT.

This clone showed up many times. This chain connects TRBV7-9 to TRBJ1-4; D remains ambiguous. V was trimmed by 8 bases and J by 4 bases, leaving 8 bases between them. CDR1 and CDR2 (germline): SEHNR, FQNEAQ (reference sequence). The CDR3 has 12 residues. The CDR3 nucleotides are TGTGCCAGCGGACTGTTTAATGAAAAACTGTTTTTT. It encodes CASGLFNEKLFF.

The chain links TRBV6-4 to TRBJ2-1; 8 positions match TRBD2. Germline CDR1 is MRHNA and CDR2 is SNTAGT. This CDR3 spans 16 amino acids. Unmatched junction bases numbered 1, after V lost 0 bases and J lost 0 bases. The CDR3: CASSDSGLASYNEQFF. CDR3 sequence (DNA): TGTGCCAGCAGTGACTCAGGACTAGCCTCCTACAATGAGCAGTTCTTC.

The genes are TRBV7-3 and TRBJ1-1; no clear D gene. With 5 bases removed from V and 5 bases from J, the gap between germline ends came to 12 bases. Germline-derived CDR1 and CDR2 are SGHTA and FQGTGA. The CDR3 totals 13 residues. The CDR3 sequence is CASSPVVGTEAFF. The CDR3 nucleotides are TGTGCCAGCAGCCCTGTGGTCGGGACTGAAGCTTTCTTT.